These T cell receptor beta chains were read from a single sample in a study of cytomegalovirus exposure and HLA in healthy donors. The repertoire was sequenced with immunoSEQ multiplex PCR; TCRdb's copy has only in-frame clones and lacks some. Of approximately 200,000 clones listed, 75% to 80% are singletons. Material for sequencing was PBMCs. All receptors come from a man younger than 35 in good health and CMV-seronegative. Both conserved end residues are part of each CDR3. D genes are given only for firm matches. For some rows the clone size is stated as once, few or many, or as a class when expanded; others skip it.

15	-	TRBJ2-2	TRBV7-8	-	CASSLGGQNTGELFF	TGTGCCAGCAGCTTAGGGGGACAGAACACCGGGGAGCTGTTTTTT
15	TRBD1	TRBJ2-7	TRBV9	-	CASSGGQGKIHEQYF	TGTGCCAGCAGCGGGGGACAGGGTAAAATCCACGAGCAGTACTTC
18	-	TRBJ2-1	TRBV4-3	once	CASRPGGGGAYINNEQFF	TGCGCCAGCAGACCGGGTGGAGGGGGGGCGTATATTAACAATGAGCAGTTCTTC
12	-	TRBJ2-1	TRBV7-9	-	CASSLGAYEQFF	TGTGCCAGCAGCCTAGGAGCGTATGAGCAGTTCTTC
12	TRBD2	TRBJ2-1	TRBV7-7	few	CASSSGGDEQFF	TGTGCTAGCAGCTCCGGGGGGGATGAGCAGTTCTTC
14	-	TRBJ1-2	TRBV9	-	CASSVLEVDYGYTF	TGTGCCAGCAGCGTACTTGAGGTGGACTATGGCTACACCTTC
16	TRBD1	TRBJ2-3	TRBV29-1	-	CSVMGTGFRVPDTQYF	TGCAGCGTGATGGGGACAGGGTTCCGGGTGCCAGATACGCAGTATTTT
12	TRBD2	TRBJ2-7	TRBV10-2	-	CASIELAGEQYF	TGCGCCAGCATTGAGCTAGCGGGGGAGCAGTACTTC
17	TRBD2	TRBJ2-3	TRBV7-9	-	CASSLIGTSGRADTQYF	TGTGCCAGCAGCTTAATTGGGACTAGCGGGAGAGCAGATACGCAGTATTTT
16	-	TRBJ1-3	TRBV7-9	-	CASSSEGTGSGNTIYF	TGTGCCAGCAGCTCCGAAGGAACAGGCTCTGGAAACACCATATATTTT
16	TRBD1	TRBJ1-2	TRBV4-3	-	CASSQGILRDSYGYTF	TGCGCCAGCAGCCAAGGAATACTACGGGACAGCTATGGCTACACCTTC
14	-	TRBJ1-1	TRBV2	-	CASSEDRGWAEAFF	TGTGCCAGCAGTGAAGACCGGGGGTGGGCTGAAGCTTTCTTT
16	TRBD1	TRBJ2-2	TRBV5-1	-	CASTPHTGGNTGELFF	TGCGCCAGCACGCCCCATACAGGGGGAAACACCGGGGAGCTGTTTTTT
15	TRBD1	TRBJ2-7	TRBV30	-	CAWSTGGEGGYEQYF	TGTGCCTGGAGTACAGGGGGCGAAGGGGGCTACGAGCAGTACTTC
14	-	TRBJ1-1	TRBV7-2	-	CASSLVGGDTEAFF	TGTGCCAGCAGCTTAGTGGGAGGTGACACTGAAGCTTTCTTT
13	-	TRBJ1-1	TRBV13	-	CASSLGRDSRAFF	TGTGCCAGCAGCTTAGGCAGGGATTCTCGGGCTTTCTTT
14	-	TRBJ1-2	TRBV30	once	CAWSTGGVNYGYTF	TGTGCCTGGAGTACGGGAGGGGTGAACTATGGCTACACCTTC
13	-	TRBJ1-2	TRBV19	-	CASSIQGQGGYTF	TGTGCCAGTAGTATACAGGGCCAGGGTGGCTACACCTTC
15	-	TRBJ1-4	TRBV19	-	CASSIKGWENEKLFF	TGTGCCAGTAGTATAAAAGGGTGGGAGAATGAAAAACTGTTTTTT
15	TRBD2	TRBJ2-2	TRBV29-1	-	CSVETSFSPGGELFF	TGCAGCGTTGAGACTAGCTTTAGTCCCGGCGGGGAGCTGTTTTTT
15	TRBD1	TRBJ2-3	TRBV19	-	CASSKGQGSTDTQYF	TGTGCCAGTAGTAAGGGACAGGGGAGCACAGATACGCAGTATTTT
15	-	TRBJ1-2	TRBV6-5	once	CASSTWVGEDYGYTF	TGTGCCAGCAGTACCTGGGTAGGGGAAGACTATGGCTACACCTTC
18	-	TRBJ1-1	TRBV13	few	CASSLEDWAARRNTEAFF	TGTGCCAGCAGCTTAGAAGATTGGGCAGCCCGAAGGAACACTGAAGCTTTCTTT
12	-	TRBJ1-5	TRBV28	-	CASSSLNQPQHF	TGTGCCAGCAGTTCCTTAAATCAGCCCCAGCATTTT
13	TRBD2	TRBJ2-3	TRBV7-6	-	CASSPGGTDTQYF	TGTGCCAGCAGCCCCGGGGGGACAGATACGCAGTATTTT
13	TRBD1	TRBJ1-2	TRBV28	-	CASSIGTAYGYTF	TGTGCCAGCAGTATCGGGACAGCCTATGGCTACACCTTC
16	TRBD2	TRBJ2-1	TRBV6-6	-	CASRPLRSGGNGEQFF	TGTGCCAGTCGCCCCTTACGGTCGGGGGGAAATGGTGAGCAGTTCTTC
15	TRBD2	TRBJ2-1	TRBV9	-	CASSTRDYTSNEQFF	TGTGCCAGCAGCACCAGGGACTACACATCCAATGAGCAGTTCTTC
14	-	TRBJ2-1	TRBV2	-	CASSYDSSYNEQFF	TGTGCCAGCAGTTACGACAGTTCCTACAATGAGCAGTTCTTC
14	TRBD1	TRBJ1-1	TRBV7-2	-	CASSLAGGRTEAFF	TGTGCCAGCAGCTTAGCAGGGGGCAGGACTGAAGCTTTCTTT
13	-	TRBJ2-5	TRBV9	-	CASSVDTQETQYF	TGTGCCAGCAGCGTAGATACTCAAGAGACCCAGTACTTC
14	-	TRBJ1-4	TRBV9	-	CASSATLGDEKLFF	TGTGCCAGCAGCGCTACCCTGGGCGATGAAAAACTGTTTTTT
14	TRBD2	TRBJ2-7	TRBV5-5	-	CASSYFSGSNEQYF	TGTGCCAGCAGCTACTTTAGCGGGAGTAACGAGCAGTACTTC
14	-	TRBJ2-1	TRBV9	-	CASSDPGGPNEQFF	TGTGCCAGCAGCGACCCAGGGGGGCCCAATGAGCAGTTCTTC
15	-	TRBJ2-2	TRBV5-1	-	CASTRGGTGAGELFF	TGCGCCAGCACCCGCGGAGGGACGGGGGCCGGGGAGCTGTTTTTT
14	-	TRBJ2-7	TRBV10-3	-	CAISEVQGVDEQYF	TGTGCCATCAGTGAGGTGCAGGGCGTGGACGAGCAGTACTTC
16	TRBD1	TRBJ2-1	TRBV27	-	CASSLGTGGGYNEQFF	TGTGCCAGCAGTTTGGGGACAGGGGGTGGGTACAATGAGCAGTTCTTC
15	TRBD1	TRBJ2-7	TRBV6-6	-	CASSLGQGATYEQYF	TGTGCCAGCAGTCTAGGACAGGGGGCAACCTACGAGCAGTACTTC
15	-	TRBJ2-3	TRBV7-2	-	CASSSLAGITDTQYF	TGTGCCAGCAGCTCCCTGGCAGGGATCACGGATACGCAGTATTTT
15	-	TRBJ1-5	TRBV4-3	few	CASSQDYNQAQPQHF	TGCGCCAGCAGCCAAGATTACAACCAGGCTCAGCCCCAGCATTTT
14	-	TRBJ1-1	TRBV5-6	-	CASSKGQMDTEAFF	TGTGCCAGCAGCAAAGGACAGATGGACACTGAAGCTTTCTTT
18	-	TRBJ2-2	TRBV9	-	CASSVGLLGRRITGELFF	TGTGCCAGCAGCGTCGGCCTACTAGGACGGAGGATCACCGGGGAGCTGTTTTTT